This T cell receptor (beta chain) was identified during a study of blood T cell repertoires in COVID-19. Across the study: T cells, B-cell-depleted T cells, or PBMCs supplied cDNA or gDNA.

In the original workflow: The authors estimated nucleated cell counts from reference gene primer amplification. TCRdb's copy holds only in-frame clones and misses some; the assay was immunoSEQ multiplex PCR. Clone size and V and J calls were adopted from that table, with D and trimming inferred from the DNA. This table holds 250,000 to 300,000 clones, about 88% found once. The CDR3 is 16 residues long. Germline V lookup: CDR1 MGHDK, CDR2 SYGVNS. V trimming: 6 bases; J trimming: 1 base; junction bases outside the gene matches: 10. The receptor comes from a woman aged 55 to 70 in a cohort exposed to, infected with or recovered from COVID-19 (not recorded which). The chain is built from TRBV25-1 and TRBJ2-7; 9 positions agree with TRBD1. Sequences were obtained from PBMCs or T cells enriched from blood (not recorded which). The CDR3 nucleotides are TGTGCCAGCAGGGGCACAGGGGGCCGACCTTCCTACGAGCAGTACTTC. Amino acids: CASRGTGGRPSYEQYF.